One and the same sample provided the 20 T cell receptor beta chains below, sequenced in a study of response to subunit inactivated influenza vaccine. One entry per CDR3 protein, called by TCRdb with MiXCR from the RT-PCR reads. The table includes hundreds of thousands of distinct CDR3 sequences, about 18% detected once. The sequencing used PBMCs from blood, collected about 5 days after vaccination. Receptor source: a man in his fifties who received an inactivated influenza vaccine.

This rearrangement joins TRBV28 to TRBJ2-7; TRBD1 aligns across 7 bases. CDR1 is MDHEN, CDR2 SYDVKM, per germline. CDR3 size: 14 residues. The junction had 8 bases not matched to a gene; V was cut back by 6 bases and J by 3 bases. The CDR3 spells CASSRQGAIYEQYF. The CDR3 coding sequence is TGTGCCAGCAGCCGACAGGGAGCAATCTACGAGCAGTACTTC.

There are a few counts of this clonotype. The genes are TRBV7-2 and TRBJ1-1; tentative D call: TRBD1 (6 bases). The CDR3 has 15 residues. The V and J ends lost 5 bases and 2 bases respectively, with 15 bases between them. CDR1 is SGHTA and CDR2 is FQGNSA in the germline V gene. The CDR3 bases are TGTGCCAGCAGCCCTCGGACAGACCGAAACACTGAAGCTTTCTTT. The encoded protein is CASSPRTDRNTEAFF.

The J gene is TRBJ1-1, the V gene TRBV29-1; the match to TRBD1 covers 7 bases. Germline V CDR1 and CDR2: SQVTM, ANQGSEA. The V segment lost 1 base and the J segment 1 base; nucleotides outside the gene matches: 0. The CDR3 length is 13 residues. The CDR3 reads CSVEGQGNTEAFF. The CDR3 region has the DNA TGCAGCGTTGAAGGACAGGGGAACACTGAAGCTTTCTTT.

The chain employs TRBV20-1 and TRBJ2-5; D ambiguous. Germline V gene sequence: CDR1 DFQATT, CDR2 SNEGSKA (reference sequence). The length of the CDR3 is 10 residues. Trimming cost V 2 bases and J 5 bases, with 3 bases left between them. In DNA form, the CDR3 reads TGCAGTGCTAGAATTGAGACCCAGTACTTC. As protein: CSARIETQYF.

This clonotype was seen a handful of times. The chain is built from TRBV12-3 or TRBV12-4 and TRBJ2-7; 8 nucleotides align to TRBD2. CDR3 length: 16 residues. The V segment lost 1 base and the J segment 0 bases; nucleotides outside the gene matches: 5. CDR3 nucleotides: TGTGCCAGCAGTTTAGATGGGCTAGCGGGCTCCTACGAGCAGTACTTC. Amino acid sequence: CASSLDGLAGSYEQYF.

This clonotype was detected a few times. V usage is TRBV6-2 or TRBV6-3 and J usage is TRBJ2-1; TRBD2 aligns across 13 bases. V gave up 6 bases and J gave up 6 bases; unmatched junction bases: 8. Looked up from germline, CDR1 is MNHEY and CDR2 is SVGEGT. This CDR3 is 16 amino acids long. For the CDR3, the DNA is TGTGCCAGCAGCAACCAACTAGCGGGAGGGACCAATGAGCAGTTCTTC. As protein: CASSNQLAGGTNEQFF.

This clonotype was observed a few times. The V gene is TRBV6-1, the J gene TRBJ1-2; D unclear. Germline V gene sequence: CDR1 MNHNS, CDR2 SASEGT. The CDR3 runs 14 residues. V was shortened by 6 bases and J by 6 bases, with 17 bases between the two germline ends. CDR3 sequence reads: CASRLRDPGHGYTF. The CDR3 bases are TGTGCCAGCAGACTCCGGGATCCCGGTCATGGCTACACCTTC.

The CDR3 reads CASSSRPGFSYEQYF. For the CDR3, the DNA is TGTGCCAGCTCATCACGGCCAGGGTTCTCCTACGAGCAGTACTTC. The rearrangement joins TRBV18 to TRBJ2-7; D is perhaps TRBD1 (5 bases). Germline V gene sequence: CDR1 KGHSH, CDR2 LQKENI. This CDR3 spans 15 amino acids. The germline V and J ends were trimmed by 5 bases and 0 bases, with 14 bases remaining between them.

The chain is built from TRBV4-2 and TRBJ1-1; 7 bases line up with TRBD1. The CDR3 length is 15 residues. Per the germline V gene, CDR1 is LGHNA and CDR2 is YNFKEQ. V shed 7 bases and J 1 base; nucleotides not matched to a gene: 9. In nucleotides, the CDR3 is TGTGCCAGCACCGCGGGGGGACAGCGGAACACTGAAGCTTTCTTT. Translation: CASTAGGQRNTEAFF.

The chain joins TRBV18 to TRBJ1-4, with D possibly matching TRBD1 (5 bases). Per germline, CDR1 KGHSH and CDR2 LQKENI. The CDR3 sequence is 15 residues long. Trimming took 1 base from V and 7 from J, leaving 13 bases between them. This CDR3 reads CASSPQAGWREKLFF. DNA of the CDR3: TGTGCCAGCTCACCACAGGCAGGGTGGCGTGAAAAACTGTTTTTT.

This clonotype was detected only a few times. This rearrangement joins TRBV28 to TRBJ2-7; 9 positions match TRBD1. Germline V gives CDR1 MDHEN, CDR2 SYDVKM. With 8 bases clipped from V and 4 bases from J, the junction kept 9 bases outside the gene matches. This CDR3 spans 14 amino acids. The CDR3 sequence: CASRSTGQGYEQYF. CDR3 DNA: TGTGCCAGCCGTTCGACGGGACAGGGTTACGAGCAGTACTTC.

V and J are TRBV25-1 and TRBJ2-3, with D perhaps TRBD2 (6 bases). The ends were cut back, 8 bases at V and 6 bases at J, with 21 bases in the middle. Germline V gives CDR1 MGHDK, CDR2 SYGVNS. CDR3 length equals 15 residues. The DNA of the CDR3 is TGTGCCAGCCTCGGGAGCGGGTCTCCATCGGATACGCAGTATTTT. Translation: CASLGSGSPSDTQYF.

This clonotype was observed a few times. This sequence joins TRBV5-5 and TRBJ2-7; 7 nucleotides line up with TRBD1. From germline, CDR1 is SGHKS and CDR2 YYEKEE (reference sequence). The CDR3 is 15 residues long. With 3 bases clipped from V and 2 bases from J, the junction kept 8 bases outside the gene matches. The CDR3 DNA reads TGTGCCAGCAGCTCCTCACTAGGACAGGCCTACGAGCAGTACTTC. Protein product: CASSSSLGQAYEQYF.

Only a few counts were recorded for this clonotype. The chain employs TRBV15 and TRBJ2-7, with D possibly being TRBD1 (6 bases). The CDR3 is made up of 13 amino acids. V was clipped by 5 bases and J by 2 bases, with 10 bases between them. Germline V gene data show CDR1 as LNHNV and CDR2 as YYDKDF (reference sequence). The CDR3 bases are TGTGCCACCAGCCGGGACACCCCCTACGAGCAGTACTTC. The encoded protein is CATSRDTPYEQYF. Full variable domain (outside the CDR3, taken from reference TRBV15 and TRBJ2-7): DAMVIQNPRYQVTQFGKPVTLSCSQTLNHNVMYWYQQKSSQAPKLLFHYYDKDFNNEADTPDNFQSRRPNTSFCFLDIRSPGLGDTAMYLCATSRDTPYEQYFGPGTRLTVT.

The chain joins TRBV20-1 to TRBJ2-3; TRBD2 aligns across 9 bases. V trimming: 3 bases; J trimming: 6 bases; junction bases outside the gene matches: 16. Per the germline V gene, CDR1 is DFQATT and CDR2 is SNEGSKA (reference sequence). CDR3 size: 17 residues. The CDR3 region is CSARGPWVAGGSDTQYF. In DNA form, the CDR3 reads TGCAGTGCTAGGGGCCCCTGGGTTGCGGGAGGGAGCGATACGCAGTATTTT.

This clonotype was seen more than once but under ten times. The genes are TRBV7-9 and TRBJ1-1; a possible D gene is TRBD1 (5 bases). The ends were cut back, 6 bases at V and 7 bases at J, with 15 bases in the middle. The CDR3 has 13 residues. Germline CDR1 is SEHNR and CDR2 is FQNEAQ (reference sequence). Here the CDR3 reads CASSPGGIGEAFF. DNA for the CDR3: TGTGCCAGCAGTCCGGGGGGGATAGGTGAAGCTTTCTTT. Supplemented by reference TRBV7-9 and TRBJ1-1, the full variable domain reads DTGVSQNPRHKITKRGQNVTFRCDPISEHNRLYWYRQTLGQGPEFLTYFQNEAQLEKSRLLSDRFSAERPKGSFSTLEIQRTEQGDSAMYLCASSPGGIGEAFFGQGTRLTVV.

Details on this clonotype: This may stem from a read error, because a much larger clone lies one nucleotide away. V usage is TRBV20-1 and J usage is TRBJ2-5; D unclear. Germline V CDR1 and CDR2: DFQATT, SNEGSKA (reference sequence). This CDR3 spans 13 amino acids. The CDR3 reads CSASRADQESQYF. DNA of the CDR3: TGCAGTGCTAGCCGAGCAGATCAAGAGTCCCAGTACTTC.

This clonotype occurred many times. The CDR3 here is CASSRLAGVYNEQFF. The CDR3 nucleotides read TGTGCCAGCAGCCGACTAGCGGGAGTCTACAATGAGCAGTTCTTC. V is TRBV12-3 or TRBV12-4 and J is TRBJ2-1, with 12 bases identical to TRBD2. Trimming cost V 6 bases and J 3 bases; bases outside gene matches: 3. The CDR3 length is 15 residues.

The V gene is TRBV3-1, the J gene TRBJ2-1; D tentatively fits TRBD1 or TRBD2 (5 bases each). V lost 4 bases and J 10 bases, leaving 17 bases between the germline ends. Germline CDR1 LGHDT, CDR2 YNNKEL (reference sequence). The CDR3 contains 14 residues. CDR3 bases: TGTGCCAGCAGCCGGGACCCCGACTCCATAGAGCAGTTCTTC. It codes for CASSRDPDSIEQFF.

This clonotype has more than one count but fewer than ten. The chain employs TRBV4-2 and TRBJ2-1; maybe TRBD2 (6 bases). The CDR3 has 16 amino acids. V gave up 6 bases and J gave up 1 base, with 16 bases separating them. Germline V gene data show CDR1 as LGHNA and CDR2 as YNFKEQ. CDR3 loop: CASSKTYGSSYNEQFF. The CDR3 nucleotides read TGTGCCAGCAGTAAAACTTACGGGAGTTCCTACAATGAGCAGTTCTTC.